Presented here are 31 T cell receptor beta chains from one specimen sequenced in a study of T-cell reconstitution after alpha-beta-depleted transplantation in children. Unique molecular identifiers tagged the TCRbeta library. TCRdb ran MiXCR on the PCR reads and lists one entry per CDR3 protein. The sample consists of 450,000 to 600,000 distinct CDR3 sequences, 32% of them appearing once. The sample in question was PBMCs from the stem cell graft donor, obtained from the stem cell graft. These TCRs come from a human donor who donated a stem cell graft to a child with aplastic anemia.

CDR3 nucleotide sequence: TGTGCCAGCAGGCCCGCAGCGAACACTGAAGCTTTCTTT. Protein sequence: CASRPAANTEAFF. This chain joins TRBV6-5 and TRBJ1-1; no definite D call. The CDR3 covers 13 residues. V lost 6 bases and J 1 base, leaving 9 bases between the germline ends. Germline CDR1 MNHEY, CDR2 SVGAGI.

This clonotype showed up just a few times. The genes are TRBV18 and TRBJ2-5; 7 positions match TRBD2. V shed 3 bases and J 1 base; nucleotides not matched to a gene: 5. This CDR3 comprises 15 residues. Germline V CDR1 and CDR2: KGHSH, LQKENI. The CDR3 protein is CASSPGGAIQETQYF. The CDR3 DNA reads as TGTGCCAGCTCACCGGGAGGGGCGATCCAAGAGACCCAGTACTTC.

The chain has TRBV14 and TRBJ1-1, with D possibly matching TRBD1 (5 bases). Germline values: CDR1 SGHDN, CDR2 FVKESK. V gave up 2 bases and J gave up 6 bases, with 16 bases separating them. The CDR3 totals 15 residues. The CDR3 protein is CASSQNGRVGAEAFF. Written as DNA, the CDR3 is TGTGCCAGCAGCCAAAACGGCAGGGTTGGCGCTGAAGCTTTCTTT.

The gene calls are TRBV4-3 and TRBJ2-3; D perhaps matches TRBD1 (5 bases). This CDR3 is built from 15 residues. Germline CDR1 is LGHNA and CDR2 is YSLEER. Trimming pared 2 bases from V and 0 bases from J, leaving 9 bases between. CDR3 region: CASSQIQGSTDTQYF. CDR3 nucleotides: TGCGCCAGCAGCCAAATTCAGGGTAGCACAGATACGCAGTATTTT.

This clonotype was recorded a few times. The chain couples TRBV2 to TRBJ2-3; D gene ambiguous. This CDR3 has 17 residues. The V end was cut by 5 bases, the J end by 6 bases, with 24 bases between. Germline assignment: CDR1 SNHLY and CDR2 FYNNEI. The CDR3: CASSSPVGVLDGDTQYF. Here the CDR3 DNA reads TGTGCCAGCAGTTCCCCCGTTGGAGTCCTGGACGGGGATACGCAGTATTTT.

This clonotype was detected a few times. The CDR3 bases are TGTGCCATCTCAACGGGCACAGATACGCAGTATTTT. This translates into CAISTGTDTQYF. The V and J genes are TRBV5-4 and TRBJ2-3; D gene ambiguous. The CDR3 runs 12 residues. Germline V gives CDR1 SGHNT, CDR2 YYREEE (reference sequence). The germline V and J ends were trimmed by 9 bases and 1 base, with 9 bases remaining between them.

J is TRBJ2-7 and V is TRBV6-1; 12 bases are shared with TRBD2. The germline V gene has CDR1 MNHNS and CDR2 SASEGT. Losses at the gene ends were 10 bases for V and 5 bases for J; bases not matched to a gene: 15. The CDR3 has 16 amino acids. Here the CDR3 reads CATDYLAGGPRDEQYF. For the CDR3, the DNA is TGTGCCACCGACTATCTAGCGGGAGGGCCTAGGGACGAGCAGTACTTC.

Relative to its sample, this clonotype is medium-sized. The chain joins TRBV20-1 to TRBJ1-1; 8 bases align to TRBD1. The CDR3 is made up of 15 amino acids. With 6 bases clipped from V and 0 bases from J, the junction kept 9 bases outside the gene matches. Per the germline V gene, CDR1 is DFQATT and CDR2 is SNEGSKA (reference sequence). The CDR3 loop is CSAPQGASMNTEAFF. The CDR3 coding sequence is TGCAGTGCCCCTCAGGGGGCTTCCATGAACACTGAAGCTTTCTTT.

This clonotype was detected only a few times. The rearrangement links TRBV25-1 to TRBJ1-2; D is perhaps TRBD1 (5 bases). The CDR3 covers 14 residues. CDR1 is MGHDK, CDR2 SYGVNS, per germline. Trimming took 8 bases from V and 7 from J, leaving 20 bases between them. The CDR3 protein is CASESRGLFGGYTF. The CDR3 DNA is TGTGCCAGCGAGTCCCGGGGGTTATTCGGTGGCTACACCTTC.

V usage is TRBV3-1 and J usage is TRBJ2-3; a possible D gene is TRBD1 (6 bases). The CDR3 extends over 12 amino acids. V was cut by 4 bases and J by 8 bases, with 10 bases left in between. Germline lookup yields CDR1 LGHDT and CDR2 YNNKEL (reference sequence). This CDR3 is CASSPIQGTQYF. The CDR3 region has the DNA TGTGCCAGCAGCCCTATACAGGGTACGCAGTATTTT.

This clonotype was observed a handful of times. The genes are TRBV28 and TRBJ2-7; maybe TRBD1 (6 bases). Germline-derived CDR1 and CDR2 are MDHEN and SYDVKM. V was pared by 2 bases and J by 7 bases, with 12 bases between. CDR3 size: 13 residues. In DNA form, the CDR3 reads TGTGCCAGCAGTTTACCTCACAGGGTTGAGCAGTACTTC. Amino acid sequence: CASSLPHRVEQYF.

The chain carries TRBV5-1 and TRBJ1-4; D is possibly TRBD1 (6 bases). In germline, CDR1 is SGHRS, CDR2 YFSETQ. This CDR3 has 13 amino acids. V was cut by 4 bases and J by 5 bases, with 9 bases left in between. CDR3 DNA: TGCGCCAGCAGCAGGGACACAAATGAAAAACTGTTTTTT. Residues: CASSRDTNEKLFF. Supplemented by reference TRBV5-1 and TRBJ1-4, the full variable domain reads KAGVTQTPRYLIKTRGQQVTLSCSPISGHRSVSWYQQTPGQGLQFLFEYFSETQRNKGNFPGRFSGRQFSNSRSEMNVSTLELGDSALYLCASSRDTNEKLFFGSGTQLSVL.

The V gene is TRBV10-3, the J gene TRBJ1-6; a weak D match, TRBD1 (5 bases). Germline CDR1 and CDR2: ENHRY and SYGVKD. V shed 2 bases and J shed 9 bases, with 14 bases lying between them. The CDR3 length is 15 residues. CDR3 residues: CAISEDGGYGSPLHF. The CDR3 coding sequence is TGTGCCATCAGTGAGGATGGGGGATATGGTTCACCCCTCCACTTT.

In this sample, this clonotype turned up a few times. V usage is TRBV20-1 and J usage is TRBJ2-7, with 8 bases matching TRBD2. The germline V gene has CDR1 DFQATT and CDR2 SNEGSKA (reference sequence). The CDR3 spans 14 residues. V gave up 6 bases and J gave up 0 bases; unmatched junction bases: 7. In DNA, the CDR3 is TGCAGTGCCACCACCGGGACTAGCTCCTACGAGCAGTACTTC. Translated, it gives CSATTGTSSYEQYF.

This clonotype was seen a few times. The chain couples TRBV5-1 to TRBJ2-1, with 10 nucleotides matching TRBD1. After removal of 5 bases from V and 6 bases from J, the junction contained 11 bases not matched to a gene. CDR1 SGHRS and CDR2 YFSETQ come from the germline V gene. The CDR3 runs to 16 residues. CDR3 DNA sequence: TGCGCCAGCAGGCAACCCGGGACAGGGGTTATCAATGAGCAGTTCTTC. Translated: CASRQPGTGVINEQFF.

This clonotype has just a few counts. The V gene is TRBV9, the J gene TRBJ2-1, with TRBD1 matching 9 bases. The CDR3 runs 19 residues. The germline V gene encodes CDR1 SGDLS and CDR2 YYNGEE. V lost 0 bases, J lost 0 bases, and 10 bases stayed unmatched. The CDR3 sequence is CASSVAGTGYPSSYNEQFF. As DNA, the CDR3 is TGTGCCAGCAGCGTAGCCGGGACAGGGTACCCGAGCTCCTACAATGAGCAGTTCTTC. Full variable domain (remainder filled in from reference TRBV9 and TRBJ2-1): DSGVTQTPKHLITATGQRVTLRCSPRSGDLSVYWYQQSLDQGLQFLIQYYNGEERAKGNILERFSAQQFPDLHSELNLSSLELGDSALYFCASSVAGTGYPSSYNEQFFGPGTRLTVL.

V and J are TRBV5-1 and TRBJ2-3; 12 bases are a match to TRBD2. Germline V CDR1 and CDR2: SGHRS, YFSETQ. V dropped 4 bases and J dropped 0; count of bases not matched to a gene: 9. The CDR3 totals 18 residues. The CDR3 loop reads CASSADSGTSGSTDTQYF. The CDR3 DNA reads TGCGCCAGCAGCGCAGATTCCGGGACTAGCGGGAGCACAGATACGCAGTATTTT.

CDR3 sequence: CSATPANLAGAYNEQFF. CDR3 DNA: TGCAGTGCTACCCCTGCTAACCTAGCGGGGGCTTACAATGAGCAGTTCTTC. The rearrangement uses TRBV20-1 and TRBJ2-1, with 10 bases fitting TRBD2. CDR3 size: 17 residues. Looked up from germline, CDR1 is DFQATT and CDR2 is SNEGSKA (reference sequence). V was pared by 4 bases and J by 4 bases, with 13 bases of the junction left unmatched.

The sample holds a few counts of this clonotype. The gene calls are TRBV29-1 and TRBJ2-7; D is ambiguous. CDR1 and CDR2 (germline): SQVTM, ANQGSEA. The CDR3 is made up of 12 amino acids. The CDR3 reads CTPSAEDYEQYV. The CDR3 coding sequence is TGCACTCCGAGCGCGGAAGATTACGAGCAGTACGTC.

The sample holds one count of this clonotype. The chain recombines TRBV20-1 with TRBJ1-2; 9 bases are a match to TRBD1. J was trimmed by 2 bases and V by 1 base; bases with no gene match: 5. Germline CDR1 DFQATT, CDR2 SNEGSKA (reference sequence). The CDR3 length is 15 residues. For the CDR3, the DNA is TGCAGTGCTAGAGTTGTAACAGGGGGCAACTATGGCTACACCTTC. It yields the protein CSARVVTGGNYGYTF.

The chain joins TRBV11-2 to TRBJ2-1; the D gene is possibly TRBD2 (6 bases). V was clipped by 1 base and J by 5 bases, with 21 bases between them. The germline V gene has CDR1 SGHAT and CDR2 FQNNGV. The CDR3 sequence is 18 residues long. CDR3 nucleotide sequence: TGTGCCAGCAGCTTAGGCAGGGACCGTAGGAGGGGCAACAATGAGCAGTTCTTC. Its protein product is CASSLGRDRRRGNNEQFF.

The DNA for the CDR3 is TGTGCCAGCAGCCCAGGGATACACACCAACTATGGCTACACCTTC. Translating gives CASSPGIHTNYGYTF. The chain is built from TRBV7-2 and TRBJ1-2, with a weak D call TRBD1 (5 bases). V was trimmed by 5 bases and J by 2 bases, leaving 15 bases between them. Germline CDR1 and CDR2: SGHTA and FQGNSA. The CDR3 length is 15 residues.

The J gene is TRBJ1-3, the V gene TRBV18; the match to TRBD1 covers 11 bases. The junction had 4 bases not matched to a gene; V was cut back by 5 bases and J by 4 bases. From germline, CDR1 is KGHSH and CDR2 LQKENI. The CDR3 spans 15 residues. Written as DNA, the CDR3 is TGTGCCAGCTCAGTCGGACAGGGGGCCGGAAACACCATATATTTT. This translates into CASSVGQGAGNTIYF.

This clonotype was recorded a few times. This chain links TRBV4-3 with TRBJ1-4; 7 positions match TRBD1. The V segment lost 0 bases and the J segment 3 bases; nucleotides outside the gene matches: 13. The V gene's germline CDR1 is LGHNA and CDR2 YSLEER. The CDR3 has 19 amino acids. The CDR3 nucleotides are TGCGCCAGCAGCCAAGATTTGATCTCAGGGGGAGGACCTAATGAAAAACTGTTTTTT. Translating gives CASSQDLISGGGPNEKLFF.

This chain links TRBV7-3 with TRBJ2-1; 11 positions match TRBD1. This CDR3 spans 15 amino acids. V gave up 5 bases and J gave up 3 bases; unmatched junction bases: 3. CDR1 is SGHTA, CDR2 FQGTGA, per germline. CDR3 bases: TGTGCCAGCAGCCGGACAGGGGGCGGCTACAATGAGCAGTTCTTC. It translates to CASSRTGGGYNEQFF. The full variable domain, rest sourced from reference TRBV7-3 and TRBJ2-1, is GAGVSQTPSNKVTEKGKYVELRCDPISGHTALYWYRQSLGQGPEFLIYFQGTGAADDSGLPNDRFFAVRPEGSVSTLKIQRTERGDSAVYLCASSRTGGGYNEQFFGPGTRLTVL.

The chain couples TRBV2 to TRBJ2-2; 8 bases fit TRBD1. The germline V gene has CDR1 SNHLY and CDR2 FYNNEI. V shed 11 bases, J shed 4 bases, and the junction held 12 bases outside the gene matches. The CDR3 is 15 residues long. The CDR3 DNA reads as TGTGCCGGATTCAAAGGACAGGGAGGCACCGGGGAGCTGTTTTTT. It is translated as CAGFKGQGGTGELFF.

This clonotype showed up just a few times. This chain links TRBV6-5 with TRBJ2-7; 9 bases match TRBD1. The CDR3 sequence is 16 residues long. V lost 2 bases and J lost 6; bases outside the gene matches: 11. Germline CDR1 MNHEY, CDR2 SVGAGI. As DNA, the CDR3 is TGTGCCAGCAGTTACGAATTGGGACAGGGCTTATCCGAGCAGTACTTC. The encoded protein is CASSYELGQGLSEQYF.

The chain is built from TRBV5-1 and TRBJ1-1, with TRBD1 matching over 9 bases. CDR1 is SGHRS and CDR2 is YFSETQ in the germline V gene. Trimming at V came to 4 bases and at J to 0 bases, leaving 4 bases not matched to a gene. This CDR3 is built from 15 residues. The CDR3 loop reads CASSGGTGMNTEAFF. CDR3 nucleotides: TGCGCCAGCAGCGGAGGGACAGGGATGAACACTGAAGCTTTCTTT. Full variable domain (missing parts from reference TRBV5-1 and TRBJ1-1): KAGVTQTPRYLIKTRGQQVTLSCSPISGHRSVSWYQQTPGQGLQFLFEYFSETQRNKGNFPGRFSGRQFSNSRSEMNVSTLELGDSALYLCASSGGTGMNTEAFFGQGTRLTVV.

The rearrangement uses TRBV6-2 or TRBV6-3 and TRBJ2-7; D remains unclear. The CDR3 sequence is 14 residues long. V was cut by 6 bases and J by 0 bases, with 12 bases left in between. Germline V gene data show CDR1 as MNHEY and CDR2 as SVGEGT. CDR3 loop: CASRAGFSSYEQYV. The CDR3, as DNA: TGTGCCAGCAGGGCTGGGTTTAGCTCCTACGAGCAGTACGTC.

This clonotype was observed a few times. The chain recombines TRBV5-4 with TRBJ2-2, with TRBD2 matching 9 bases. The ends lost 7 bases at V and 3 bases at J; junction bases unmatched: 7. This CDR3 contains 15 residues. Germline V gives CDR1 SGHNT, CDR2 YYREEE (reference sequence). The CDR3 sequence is CASRDSGRHTGELFF. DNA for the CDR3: TGTGCCAGCCGTGATAGCGGGAGACACACCGGGGAGCTGTTTTTT.

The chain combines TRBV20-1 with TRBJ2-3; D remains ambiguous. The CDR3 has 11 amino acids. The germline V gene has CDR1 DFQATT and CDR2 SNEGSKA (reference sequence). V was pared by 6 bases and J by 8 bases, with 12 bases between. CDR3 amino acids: CSAPGGSTQYF. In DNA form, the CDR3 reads TGCAGTGCCCCGGGTGGAAGTACGCAGTATTTT.